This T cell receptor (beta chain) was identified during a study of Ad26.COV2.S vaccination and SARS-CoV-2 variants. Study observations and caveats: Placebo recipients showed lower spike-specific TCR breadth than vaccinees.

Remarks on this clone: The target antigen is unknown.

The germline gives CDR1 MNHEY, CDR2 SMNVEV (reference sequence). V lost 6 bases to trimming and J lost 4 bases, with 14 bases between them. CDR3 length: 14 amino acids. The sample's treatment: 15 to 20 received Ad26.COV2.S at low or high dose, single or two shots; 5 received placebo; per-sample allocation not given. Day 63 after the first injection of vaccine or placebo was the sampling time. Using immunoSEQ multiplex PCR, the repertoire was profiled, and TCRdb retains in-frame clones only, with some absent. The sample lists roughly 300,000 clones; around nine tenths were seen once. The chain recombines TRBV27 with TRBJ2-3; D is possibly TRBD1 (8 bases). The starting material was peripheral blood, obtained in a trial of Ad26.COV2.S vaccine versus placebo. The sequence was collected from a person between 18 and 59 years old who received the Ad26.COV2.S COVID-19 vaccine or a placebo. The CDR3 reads CASSPTGGADTQYF. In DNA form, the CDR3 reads TGTGCCAGCAGCCCTACAGGGGGGGCAGATACGCAGTATTTT.